The 32 T cell receptor beta chains reported below all come from one sample, sequenced in a study of T cells after yellow fever vaccination. TCRdb reprocessed the 5' RACE reads with MiXCR, giving one entry per CDR3 protein. The repertoire has 100,000 to 150,000 distinct CDR3 sequences, about 8.2% of them found once; the top ten carry roughly 43%. The sequencing here drew on CD8+ T cells sorted from PBMCs, taken on the day of the yellow fever booster vaccination. The receptors here all came from a man aged 18-30 years who received the YFV17D yellow fever vaccine.

The J gene is TRBJ2-2, the V gene TRBV7-9; no reliable D call. Germline V CDR1 and CDR2: SEHNR, FQNEAQ (reference sequence). The CDR3 spans 16 residues. V gave up 5 bases and J gave up 3 bases, with 16 bases separating them. The CDR3 DNA reads TGTGCCAGCAGCGGCACGCTGGGCTGGGACACCGGGGAGCTGTTTTTT. Protein sequence: CASSGTLGWDTGELFF. Complete variable domain (other parts from reference TRBV7-9 and TRBJ2-2): DTGVSQNPRHKITKRGQNVTFRCDPISEHNRLYWYRQTLGQGPEFLTYFQNEAQLEKSRLLSDRFSAERPKGSFSTLEIQRTEQGDSAMYLCASSGTLGWDTGELFFGEGSRLTVL.

The V gene is TRBV10-3, the J gene TRBJ2-1, with D possibly TRBD2 on 6 matching bases. This CDR3 is 15 amino acids long. The V end lost 7 bases, the J end lost 0 bases, and 13 bases lay between the germline ends. Germline V gene data show CDR1 as ENHRY and CDR2 as SYGVKD. The CDR3 region has the DNA TGTGCCATCATGGCGGGGCTGAGCTCCTACAATGAGCAGTTCTTC. Translated, it gives CAIMAGLSSYNEQFF.

This clonotype was detected a few times. The V call is TRBV5-6, the J call TRBJ2-1; D uncertain. Trimming removed 4 bases at V and 8 bases at J, with 16 bases between. The V gene's germline CDR1 is SGHDT and CDR2 YYEEEE. The CDR3 consists of 14 residues. In DNA, the CDR3 is TGTGCCAGCAGCCTAAGAGGACGGCGACATGAGCAGTTCTTC. This gives the protein CASSLRGRRHEQFF.

There are a few counts of this clonotype. The chain carries TRBV20-1 and TRBJ1-5; D is perhaps TRBD1 (6 bases). The CDR3 extends over 17 amino acids. Trimming took 6 bases from V and 1 from J, leaving 22 bases between them. Per germline, CDR1 DFQATT and CDR2 SNEGSKA (reference sequence). CDR3 residues: CSARVVGGGMSNQPQHF. In nucleotides, the CDR3 is TGCAGTGCCCGGGTGGTAGGGGGAGGGATGAGCAATCAGCCCCAGCATTTT.

The sample holds a few counts of this clonotype. The chain couples TRBV9 to TRBJ2-4; 7 positions match TRBD2. This CDR3 region has 15 residues. The V gene's germline CDR1 is SGDLS and CDR2 YYNGEE. Trimming took 0 bases from V and 6 from J; bases not matched to a gene: 6. CDR3 in DNA: TGTGCCAGCAGCGTAGGGGTGGGACTATTAAACATTCAGTACTTC. Translated, it gives CASSVGVGLLNIQYF.

This clonotype was seen a few times. The rearrangement links TRBV4-1 to TRBJ1-1; possible D gene TRBD1, 5 bases. The germline CDR1 and CDR2 sequences are MGHRA and YSYEKL. CDR3 length equals 15 residues. The V end lost 2 bases, the J end lost 0 bases, and 10 bases lay between the germline ends. CDR3 amino acids: CASSQSRGMNTEAFF. The CDR3, as DNA: TGCGCCAGCAGCCAATCTCGGGGGATGAACACTGAAGCTTTCTTT.

The rearrangement joins TRBV10-2 to TRBJ2-1; D may be TRBD2 (5 bases). Trimming removed 5 bases from V and 6 bases from J, with 11 bases in between. The germline gives CDR1 WSHSY, CDR2 SAAADI. The length of the CDR3 is 13 residues. The CDR3 here is CASSSGLLNEQFF. The CDR3 nucleotides are TGCGCCAGCAGTTCCGGACTCCTCAATGAGCAGTTCTTC.

The V and J genes are TRBV19 and TRBJ1-5, with TRBD1 matching over 9 bases. CDR3 length: 17 residues. Germline CDR1 reads LNHDA; CDR2 reads SQIVND (reference sequence). Trimming removed 2 bases from V and 7 bases from J; junction bases left unmatched: 12. The DNA for the CDR3 is TGTGCCAGTAGTATATACATCGGGACAGGGCAAAGCCAGCCCCAGCATTTT. This encodes CASSIYIGTGQSQPQHF.

The table lists this clonotype with a few counts. V usage is TRBV11-2 and J usage is TRBJ2-5; the D gene could be TRBD1 or TRBD2 (7 bases each). The germline CDR1 and CDR2 sequences are SGHAT and FQNNGV. The ends were cut back, 5 bases at V and 2 bases at J, with 18 bases in the middle. CDR3 length equals 16 residues. The CDR3 region has the DNA TGTGCCAGCAGCCACTGGGGGAGGGGGCGACAAGAGACCCAGTACTTC. Its protein product is CASSHWGRGRQETQYF.

V usage is TRBV5-1 and J usage is TRBJ1-1; D ambiguous. Germline CDR1 reads SGHRS; CDR2 reads YFSETQ. The CDR3 runs 16 residues. Trimming took off 4 bases at V and 1 base at J, with 17 bases between the two ends. CDR3 protein: CASSLSSGQENTEAFF. CDR3 bases: TGCGCCAGCAGCCTATCTTCGGGTCAGGAGAACACTGAAGCTTTCTTT.

Only a few counts were recorded for this clonotype. CDR3: CASSEFGIDEQFF. CDR3 sequence (DNA): TGTGCCAGCAGTGAATTTGGGATAGACGAGCAGTTCTTC. The chain links TRBV25-1 to TRBJ2-1; no definite D call. The CDR3 contains 13 residues. In germline, CDR1 is MGHDK, CDR2 SYGVNS. Trimming left V 1 base short and J 10 bases short, with 11 bases between.

The chain carries TRBV7-9 and TRBJ2-1; TRBD2 agrees at 7 bases. Trimming at V came to 4 bases and at J to 4 bases, leaving 1 base not matched to a gene. Germline V lookup: CDR1 SEHNR, CDR2 FQNEAQ (reference sequence). The CDR3 is 13 amino acids. The CDR3 DNA reads as TGTGCCAGCAGCTGGCGGGGGTACAATGAGCAGTTCTTC. Protein: CASSWRGYNEQFF.

V gene TRBV6-5 combines with J gene TRBJ2-1; 10 nucleotides agree with TRBD2. Unmatched junction bases numbered 6, after V lost 0 bases and J lost 7 bases. Germline V lookup: CDR1 MNHEY, CDR2 SVGAGI. CDR3 size: 16 residues. This CDR3 reads CASSYSAGGVSNEQFF. In nucleotides, the CDR3 is TGTGCCAGCAGTTACTCAGCGGGGGGGGTTTCGAATGAGCAGTTCTTC.

The chain employs TRBV3-2 and TRBJ1-5. TRBV3-2 is labeled a pseudogene. The CDR3 has 14 residues. CDR3 sequence reads: CASSHLTSNQPQHF. The DNA of the CDR3 is TGTGCCAGCAGCCACCTCACTAGCAATCAGCCCCAGCATTTT.

The chain uses TRBV6-2 or TRBV6-3 and TRBJ2-7; D is perhaps TRBD2 (5 bases). The CDR3 totals 14 residues. The V end was cut by 6 bases, the J end by 2 bases, with 14 bases between. The germline gives CDR1 MNHEY, CDR2 SVGEGT. The CDR3 nucleotides are TGTGCCAGCAGAGCTACGGGGAACCCCTACGAGCAGTACGTC. This gives the protein CASRATGNPYEQYV.

As DNA, the CDR3 is TGTGCCAGCAGTACCGGGCGCCAGACCCAGTACTTC. Its translation is CASSTGRQTQYF. The rearrangement links TRBV6-2 or TRBV6-3 to TRBJ2-5; D uncertain. In germline, CDR1 is MNHEY, CDR2 SVGEGT. This CDR3 is built from 12 residues. V was shortened by 5 bases and J by 6 bases, with 10 bases between the two germline ends.

V gene TRBV6-4 combines with J gene TRBJ2-7; TRBD1 aligns across 7 bases. CDR1 is MRHNA, CDR2 SNTAGT, per germline. The CDR3 has 13 amino acids. Unmatched junction bases numbered 9, after V lost 11 bases and J lost 2 bases. Here the CDR3 DNA reads TGTGCCGTCGCGACAGGGCCGACCTACGAGCAGTACGTC. Encoded protein: CAVATGPTYEQYV.

This clonotype has just a few counts. The CDR3 bases are TGTGCCAGCAACGGAGGGGACAGGGAGATCTTACTATTGGGCTACACCTTC. Protein: CASNGGDREILLLGYTF. The V and J genes are TRBV2 and TRBJ1-2; 9 bases map to TRBD1. The germline gives CDR1 SNHLY, CDR2 FYNNEI. Trimming removed 7 bases from V and 8 bases from J; junction bases left unmatched: 20. The CDR3 covers 17 residues.

In its sample, this clonotype was seen a few times. The CDR3 DNA reads TGCAGTGCTAGAGATCTGGGAATTAAGACTGAAGCTTTCTTT. As protein: CSARDLGIKTEAFF. The gene calls are TRBV20-1 and TRBJ1-1; no firm D call. Germline V gene lookup returns CDR1 DFQATT and CDR2 SNEGSKA (reference sequence). There are 14 residues in the CDR3. V was cut by 0 bases and J by 5 bases, with 13 bases left in between.

The chain joins TRBV19 to TRBJ2-7; a possible D gene is TRBD1 (5 bases). CDR1 and CDR2 from the germline V gene are LNHDA and SQIVND (reference sequence). The CDR3 contains 15 residues. With 5 bases removed from V and 3 bases from J, the gap between germline ends came to 17 bases. CDR3 loop: CASSPRAGKLYEQYV. The CDR3 nucleotides read TGTGCCAGTAGTCCACGGGCAGGGAAACTCTACGAGCAGTACGTC.

The V gene is TRBV7-2, the J gene TRBJ2-5; 7 bases agree with TRBD2. Per the germline V gene, CDR1 is SGHTA and CDR2 is FQGNSA. The CDR3 runs 15 residues. The junction had 7 bases not matched to a gene; V was cut back by 0 bases and J by 6 bases. The CDR3 bases are TGTGCCAGCAGCTTAGCGGCTAGCGGTAGACAGACCCAGTACTTC. Translated, it gives CASSLAASGRQTQYF.

This CDR3 reads CASQGQPSGAETQYF. The CDR3 DNA reads as TGTGCCAGCCAGGGCCAGCCGTCGGGGGCCGAGACCCAGTACTTC. This chain links TRBV7-2 with TRBJ2-5; the D gene could be TRBD1 or TRBD2 (6 bases each). Trimming cost V 8 bases and J 5 bases, with 21 bases left between them. This CDR3 has 15 amino acids. Germline V gives CDR1 SGHTA, CDR2 FQGNSA.

This chain connects TRBV12-3 or TRBV12-4 to TRBJ2-1; D might be TRBD1 or TRBD2, each matching 5 bases. Trimming removed 7 bases from V and 5 bases from J, with 15 bases in between. The CDR3 runs to 14 residues. The CDR3 DNA reads TGTGCCAGCATCCCGGGACCTCCGGACAATGAGCAGTTCTTC. It translates to CASIPGPPDNEQFF.

Only a few counts were recorded for this clonotype. The J gene is TRBJ2-1, the V gene TRBV19, with a possible D match to TRBD1 (5 bases). Trimming took off 6 bases at V and 3 bases at J, with 9 bases between the two ends. CDR1 and CDR2 from the germline V gene are LNHDA and SQIVND (reference sequence). There are 13 residues in the CDR3. CDR3 bases: TGTGCCAGTAGCACCACAGGCTACAATGAGCAGTTCTTC. Encoded protein: CASSTTGYNEQFF.

The chain joins TRBV5-1 to TRBJ2-7; 11 bases match TRBD1. CDR1 is SGHRS, CDR2 YFSETQ, per germline. The CDR3 totals 15 residues. V was clipped by 4 bases and J by 0 bases; unmatched bases: 3. The CDR3, as DNA: TGCGCCAGCAGCGGAGGGACAGGGGGCTCCTACGAGCAGTACTTC. It codes for CASSGGTGGSYEQYF.

The rearrangement links TRBV5-4 to TRBJ2-2, with unresolved D. The CDR3 is 14 amino acids. The ends were cut back, 0 bases at V and 1 base at J, with 4 bases in the middle. Germline V gene lookup returns CDR1 SGHNT and CDR2 YYREEE (reference sequence). The CDR3 bases are TGTGCCAGCAGCTTGGAGGAGAACACCGGGGAGCTGTTTTTT. It encodes CASSLEENTGELFF.

The V call is TRBV27, the J call TRBJ2-3, with D perhaps matching TRBD1 (6 bases). The length of the CDR3 is 16 residues. V was cut by 4 bases and J by 0 bases, with 14 bases left in between. Germline CDR1 reads MNHEY; CDR2 reads SMNVEV (reference sequence). CDR3 region: CASSSGQRPSTDTQYF. DNA of the CDR3: TGTGCCAGCAGTTCAGGACAGAGACCTAGCACAGATACGCAGTATTTT.

This clonotype was observed a handful of times. The V gene is TRBV27, the J gene TRBJ2-1, with 7 bases that match TRBD2. Germline CDR1 and CDR2: MNHEY and SMNVEV (reference sequence). The CDR3 runs to 15 residues. V shed 6 bases and J 4 bases; nucleotides not matched to a gene: 9. CDR3 amino acids: CASRAGVSVYNEQFF. CDR3 in DNA: TGTGCCAGCAGGGCGGGGGTCAGTGTATACAATGAGCAGTTCTTC.

This clonotype has only a few counts. The J gene is TRBJ2-1, the V gene TRBV9, with TRBD2 as a possible D gene (5 bases). V shed 6 bases and J shed 6 bases, with 16 bases lying between them. Germline V gene lookup returns CDR1 SGDLS and CDR2 YYNGEE. The CDR3 runs 14 residues. Here the CDR3 DNA reads TGTGCCAGCAACCCGGACTCAAACCGCAATGAGCAGTTCTTC. Amino acid sequence: CASNPDSNRNEQFF.

CDR3 residues: CASSAGTGYPPQHF. The CDR3 DNA sequence: TGTGCCAGCAGCGCCGGGACAGGGTATCCGCCCCAGCATTTT. The chain carries TRBV7-7 and TRBJ1-5; 9 nucleotides match TRBD1. Germline CDR1 SSHAT, CDR2 FNYEAQ (reference sequence). The CDR3 totals 14 residues. After removal of 5 bases from V and 9 bases from J, the junction contained 8 bases not matched to a gene.

This clonotype was seen many times. The V gene is TRBV7-8, the J gene TRBJ1-1, with a weak D call TRBD1 (6 bases). Germline loops: CDR1 SGHVS, CDR2 FQNEAQ. Trimming removed 2 bases at V and 5 bases at J, with 15 bases between. The CDR3 has 15 residues. The CDR3 spells CASSLYQGLRTEAFF. The CDR3 DNA is TGTGCCAGCAGCTTATACCAGGGGCTTCGGACTGAAGCTTTCTTT. Full variable domain (missing parts from reference TRBV7-8 and TRBJ1-1): GAGVSQSPRYKVAKRGQDVALRCDPISGHVSLFWYQQALGQGPEFLTYFQNEAQLDKSGLPSDRFFAERPEGSVSTLKIQRTQQEDSAVYLCASSLYQGLRTEAFFGQGTRLTVV.

This chain connects TRBV4-1 to TRBJ2-7; D is perhaps TRBD1 (6 bases). Trimming pared 6 bases from V and 2 bases from J, leaving 14 bases between. Germline values: CDR1 MGHRA, CDR2 YSYEKL. CDR3 length: 14 residues. CDR3 bases: TGCGCCAGCAGTCTCGACAGGCTAACCTACGAGCAGTACTTC. This translates into CASSLDRLTYEQYF.